This TCR beta chain is from a study of PD-1 blockade in classical Hodgkin lymphoma. The germline gives CDR1 SNHLY, CDR2 FYNNEI. Trimming left V 6 bases short and J 3 bases short, with 18 bases between. The CDR3 has 15 amino acids. Of note for this clone: Its antigen is still unknown.

Overall study results and limits: Healthy donors were reported to have higher baseline TCR diversity than newly diagnosed patients. Nivolumab starters within 1 year of ASCT were excluded. Patients newly diagnosed and complete responders had comparable baseline diversity.

The protocol was immunoSEQ multiplex PCR, while the TCRdb copy is restricted to in-frame clones and leaves out a portion. Of about 100,000 clones listed, approximately 90% were seen once; the top ten hold around 20%. Following autologous stem cell transplantation, relapse occurred in every patient, and exposure to brentuximab vedotin varied. The chain couples TRBV2 to TRBJ2-7; no firm D call. This material consisted of peripheral blood mononuclear cells (PBMCs), taken before the second cycle of nivolumab. This TCR came from a human donor with classical Hodgkin lymphoma. CDR3 sequence (DNA): TGTGCCAGCAGAGCCCAACCTGGTTGGTACTACGAGCAGTACTTC. Translation gives CASRAQPGWYYEQYF.